The rows below give T cell receptor beta chains drawn from one sample of a study of T-cell memory formation after mild COVID-19. TCRdb used MiXCR to reprocess the 5' RACE reads, holding one entry per CDR3 protein. The sample holds fewer than 650,000 distinct CDR3 sequences, roughly 21% seen once. Sequences were obtained from PBMCs or a T cell subset sorted from them (not recorded which). These receptors were collected from an adult woman who had mild COVID-19 (a few samples of this study predate the infection). Cell type and time point are not known. Both conserved end residues are part of each CDR3. The D gene is left open where the match is weak. Expanded clones are given a class, and other clones once, few, many or no size at all.

d_call clone_size j_call v_call cdr3_aa cdr3_nt
. few TRBJ2-1 TRBV7-8 CASSQNLVTGYNEQFF TGTGCCAGCAGCCAAAATTTGGTAACAGGGTACAATGAGCAGTTCTTC
. . TRBJ1-1 TRBV9 CASSDEGTGNTEAFF TGTGCCAGCAGCGACGAAGGAACGGGGAACACTGAAGCTTTCTTT
. . TRBJ1-6 TRBV2 CASSEDGNVVSPLHF TGTGCCAGCAGTGAGGACGGTAATGTCGTTTCACCCCTCCACTTT
TRBD2 . TRBJ2-3 TRBV12-3/TRBV12-4 CAITPRGLAGGITDTQYF TGTGCCATCACCCCAAGGGGACTAGCGGGAGGGATCACAGATACGCAGTATTTT
TRBD2 . TRBJ2-3 TRBV9 CASSGLAGYTDTQYF TGTGCCAGCAGCGGGCTAGCGGGGTACACAGATACGCAGTATTTT
. . TRBJ2-5 TRBV5-6 CASSSTTESVETQYF TGTGCCAGCAGCTCGACGACAGAGAGTGTCGAGACCCAGTACTTC
. . TRBJ1-1 TRBV7-9 CASSLAGGGRNTEAFF TGTGCCAGCAGCTTAGCAGGAGGGGGGAGAAACACTGAAGCTTTCTTT
TRBD2 . TRBJ2-1 TRBV7-6 CASSSPSGGDNEQFF TGTGCCAGCAGCTCTCCTAGCGGGGGGGACAATGAGCAGTTCTTC
TRBD1 . TRBJ1-1 TRBV7-2 CASSLRSPGTGYTEAFF TGTGCCAGCAGCTTGAGAAGTCCCGGGACAGGGTATACTGAAGCTTTCTTT
. . TRBJ2-1 TRBV18 CASSPPHGYNEQFF TGTGCCAGCTCACCACCCCACGGCTACAATGAGCAGTTCTTC
TRBD2 . TRBJ2-3 TRBV15 CATSRQTSGAKGTQYF TGTGCCACCAGCCGTCAAACTAGCGGGGCCAAGGGCACGCAGTATTTT
. . TRBJ2-3 TRBV7-8 CASSLVRVARGSDTDTQYF TGTGCCAGCAGCTTAGTTAGGGTAGCTAGGGGGAGTGACACAGATACGCAGTATTTT
. . TRBJ1-2 TRBV5-5 CASSFGGAGYGYTF TGTGCCAGCAGCTTTGGCGGGGCTGGGTATGGCTACACCTTC
. . TRBJ1-2 TRBV27 CASSFSQTGDDYGYTF TGTGCCAGCAGTTTCTCCCAGACAGGAGACGACTATGGCTACACCTTC
TRBD2 . TRBJ2-1 TRBV10-3 CAISHGLALNEQFF TGTGCCATCAGCCACGGACTAGCGCTCAATGAGCAGTTCTTC
. . TRBJ2-3 TRBV10-3 CAIRLNGGGTDTQYF TGTGCCATCAGACTGAATGGAGGCGGCACAGATACGCAGTATTTT
. few TRBJ2-7 TRBV7-9 CASSANNYEQYF TGTGCCAGCAGCGCCAACAACTACGAGCAGTACTTC
. few TRBJ2-3 TRBV5-1 CASSFLGYSTDTQYF TGCGCCAGCAGCTTTCTGGGGTATAGCACAGATACGCAGTATTTT
. many TRBJ2-7 TRBV29-1 CSVGTPPYEQYF TGCAGCGTTGGGACGCCTCCCTACGAGCAGTACTTC
TRBD1 few TRBJ2-5 TRBV6-5 CASSKDRGYQETQYF TGTGCCAGCAGTAAGGACAGGGGGTACCAAGAGACCCAGTACTTC
. . TRBJ2-7 TRBV5-1 CASSSAGVYEQYF TGCGCCAGCAGCTCAGCAGGGGTGTACGAGCAGTACTTC
TRBD2 . TRBJ2-1 TRBV3-1 CASSPSGGVYEQFF TGTGCCAGCAGCCCCAGCGGGGGGGTCTATGAGCAGTTCTTC